Sequencing of this T cell receptor (beta chain) was carried out in a study of blood T cells in healthy people across ages. Alongside a J-beta primer mix, a sample-barcoded 5' primer served in a second PCR lasting 7 to 11 cycles. TCRdb reanalysed the 5' RACE reads using MiXCR and keeps one entry per CDR3 protein. The profile shows about 1,400,000 distinct CDR3 sequences, approximately 63% of them singletons. A single count supports this clonotype. This CDR3 is built from 17 residues. V was pared by 2 bases and J by 5 bases, with 21 bases between. Germline CDR1 reads SGHVS; CDR2 reads FQNEAQ. Sequenced input: blood. This chain links TRBV7-8 with TRBJ1-1, with a possible D match to TRBD1 (5 bases). The receptor's source is a man aged 18 to 29 in good health. For the CDR3, the DNA is TGTGCCAGCAGCTTATTTCGAGTGGGGGGGAGGAAGACTGAAGCTTTCTTT. The encoded protein is CASSLFRVGGRKTEAFF. Full variable domain (missing parts from reference TRBV7-8 and TRBJ1-1): GAGVSQSPRYKVAKRGQDVALRCDPISGHVSLFWYQQALGQGPEFLTYFQNEAQLDKSGLPSDRFFAERPEGSVSTLKIQRTQQEDSAVYLCASSLFRVGGRKTEAFFGQGTRLTVV.